The next 23 T cell receptor beta chains were all read from a single sample in a study of cytomegalovirus exposure and HLA in healthy donors listed by TCRdb under 2017. The library relied on the immunoSEQ multiplex PCR assay. For the multiplex PCR, a mixture combining 60 forward primers for TCR Vbeta segments and 13 reverse primers for TCR Jbeta segments was used. Held by TCRdb, this immuneACCESS table contains in-frame sequences only and omits some clones. Under half of the omission traces to an unresolved V gene where checked; the cause of the rest is unknown. Here the sample has under 130,000 clones; 13% to 15% occur a single time. Around 0.83% of the sample is in the top ten clones. What was sequenced was PBMCs. The receptors originated from a female donor in good health and CMV-seronegative.

The chain uses TRBV19 and TRBJ2-1; 7 nucleotides line up with TRBD1. V trimming: 6 bases; J trimming: 9 bases; junction bases outside the gene matches: 5. This CDR3 has 12 residues. Germline CDR1 LNHDA, CDR2 SQIVND (reference sequence). In nucleotides, the CDR3 is TGTGCCAGTAGCAGGGGGTCAAGTGAGCAGTTCTTC. Protein product: CASSRGSSEQFF.

This clone showed up many times. The chain links TRBV4-3 to TRBJ2-6; 7 bases fit TRBD1. The CDR3 length is 16 residues. Germline values: CDR1 LGHNA, CDR2 YSLEER. Trimming took 5 bases from V and 0 from J; bases not matched to a gene: 4. CDR3: CASSDREYSGANVLTF. The CDR3 DNA reads as TGCGCCAGCAGCGACAGGGAGTACTCTGGGGCCAACGTCCTGACTTTC.

The chain uses TRBV9 and TRBJ1-2; tentatively, D is TRBD1 (6 bases). V was shortened by 0 bases and J by 8 bases, with 17 bases between the two germline ends. This CDR3 comprises 15 residues. Germline CDR1 SGDLS, CDR2 YYNGEE. CDR3 sequence (DNA): TGTGCCAGCAGCGTAGTTCGAGGGGGGGCGGGCGGCTACACCTTC. It is translated as CASSVVRGGAGGYTF.

V usage is TRBV11-3 and J usage is TRBJ1-2; 7 nucleotides line up with TRBD1. J was trimmed by 6 bases and V by 2 bases; bases with no gene match: 9. The CDR3 is 15 residues long. The germline gives CDR1 SGHNT, CDR2 YENEEA. Here the CDR3 DNA reads TGTGCCAGCAGCTTAAGAGGACAGGCTGTCAATGGCTACACCTTC. It specifies CASSLRGQAVNGYTF.

The chain couples TRBV19 to TRBJ1-6; possibly TRBD1 for D (6 bases). V was pared by 5 bases and J by 7 bases, with 12 bases between. The germline V gene has CDR1 LNHDA and CDR2 SQIVND (reference sequence). The CDR3 runs to 14 residues. CDR3 sequence reads: CASSGQQQNSPLHF. The CDR3 coding sequence is TGTGCCAGTAGTGGACAGCAGCAGAATTCACCCCTCCACTTT.

This clone came up a few times. The chain is built from TRBV7-2 and TRBJ2-3, with D unresolved. The V end lost 5 bases, the J end lost 7 bases, and 10 bases lay between the germline ends. CDR1 SGHTA and CDR2 FQGNSA come from the germline V gene. The CDR3 is made up of 12 amino acids. The CDR3 sequence is CASSPSRHTQYF. The DNA of the CDR3 is TGTGCCAGCAGCCCTAGTCGACATACGCAGTATTTT.

There are a few counts of this clone. The junction departs from germline at one end; a sequencing error may be responsible. This specimen includes other DNA sequences encoding the same CDR3. The rearrangement joins TRBV6-5 to TRBJ2-3; D is possibly TRBD2 (6 bases). The CDR3 sequence is 14 residues long. Germline CDR1 and CDR2: MNHEY and SVGAGI. CDR3 coding DNA: TGCGCCAGCAACCCGACGGGGGTCACAGATACGCAGTATTTT. Translation gives CASNPTGVTDTQYF.

The chain links TRBV7-2 to TRBJ2-3, with 10 bases identical to TRBD2. The CDR3 contains 16 residues. J was trimmed by 6 bases and V by 5 bases; bases with no gene match: 11. The germline CDR1 and CDR2 sequences are SGHTA and FQGNSA. The CDR3 sequence: CASSPPSGGLRDTQYF. In DNA form, the CDR3 reads TGTGCCAGCAGCCCCCCTAGCGGGGGTCTCCGGGATACGCAGTATTTT.

This clone appeared a few times. The chain links TRBV28 to TRBJ1-4; 10 positions match TRBD1. J gave up 7 bases and V 6 bases, and 11 bases lay outside the gene matches. CDR1 is MDHEN and CDR2 is SYDVKM in the germline V gene. This CDR3 has 16 amino acids. The CDR3 sequence is CASRGTGVSRSEKLFF. The DNA for the CDR3 is TGTGCCAGCAGGGGGACAGGGGTGAGTCGGAGTGAAAAACTGTTTTTT.

The chain recombines TRBV6-5 with TRBJ1-1; tentatively, D is TRBD1 (6 bases). V shed 5 bases and J shed 1 base, with 14 bases lying between them. The CDR3 covers 15 residues. The germline CDR1 and CDR2 sequences are MNHEY and SVGAGI. CDR3 region: CASSTGQRRNTEAFF. The CDR3 nucleotides are TGTGCCAGCAGTACAGGACAGAGAAGGAACACTGAAGCTTTCTTT.

The V gene is TRBV5-4, the J gene TRBJ2-3; TRBD2 aligns across 9 bases. The CDR3 totals 15 residues. Trimming at V came to 4 bases and at J to 2 bases, leaving 5 bases not matched to a gene. Germline CDR1 and CDR2: SGHNT and YYREEE (reference sequence). CDR3 sequence reads: CASSLTSGITDTQYF. The CDR3 nucleotides read TGTGCCAGCAGCCTGACTAGCGGAATCACAGATACGCAGTATTTT.

This clone has only a few counts. The CDR3 reads CASSRLSNTGELFF. CDR3 DNA sequence: TGTGCCAGCAGCCGACTGTCGAACACCGGGGAGCTGTTTTTT. The rearrangement joins TRBV11-2 to TRBJ2-2; D gene unclear. This CDR3 spans 14 amino acids. The germline gives CDR1 SGHAT, CDR2 FQNNGV. Between the trimmed V and J ends, which lost 5 bases and 0 bases, there was a span of 7 bases.

This clone was observed a handful of times. J is TRBJ2-7 and V is TRBV5-1, with D perhaps TRBD2 (6 bases). The V gene's germline CDR1 is SGHRS and CDR2 YFSETQ. V gave up 10 bases and J gave up 1 base, with 15 bases separating them. This CDR3 is built from 13 residues. CDR3 in amino acids: CACRGNRSYEQYF. CDR3 DNA: TGCGCCTGCCGGGGGAATAGGTCCTACGAGCAGTACTTC. Looking up the rest from reference TRBV5-1 and TRBJ2-7 gives the full variable domain: KAGVTQTPRYLIKTRGQQVTLSCSPISGHRSVSWYQQTPGQGLQFLFEYFSETQRNKGNFPGRFSGRQFSNSRSEMNVSTLELGDSALYLCACRGNRSYEQYFGPGTRLTVT.

V is TRBV27 and J is TRBJ2-3; TRBD2 matches at 12 bases. After removal of 5 bases from V and 0 bases from J, the junction contained 9 bases not matched to a gene. Germline lookup yields CDR1 MNHEY and CDR2 SMNVEV (reference sequence). This CDR3 region has 18 residues. The CDR3 DNA sequence: TGTGCCAGCAGTAAGGGCACCGGACTAGCGGGGAGCACAGATACGCAGTATTTT. Protein: CASSKGTGLAGSTDTQYF.

This chain connects TRBV28 to TRBJ1-2; D unresolved. This CDR3 is built from 14 residues. Looked up from germline, CDR1 is MDHEN and CDR2 is SYDVKM. V shed 3 bases and J shed 0 bases, with 8 bases lying between them. This chain's CDR3 is CASSLPRPNYGYTF. The CDR3 region has the DNA TGTGCCAGCAGTTTGCCTAGACCTAACTATGGCTACACCTTC.

This clone has a handful of counts. The V gene is TRBV10-3, the J gene TRBJ2-7; 8 bases match TRBD1. Germline CDR1 ENHRY, CDR2 SYGVKD. This CDR3 contains 13 residues. The ends lost 3 bases at V and 6 bases at J; junction bases unmatched: 4. The CDR3 loop is CAISDRDRGEQYF. Here the CDR3 DNA reads TGTGCCATCAGTGACCGCGACAGGGGCGAGCAGTACTTC.

This clone was observed a handful of times. The chain combines TRBV2 with TRBJ2-2; D is ambiguous. The CDR3 runs to 12 residues. V was trimmed by 4 bases and J by 4 bases, leaving 4 bases between them. Germline CDR1 is SNHLY and CDR2 is FYNNEI. This chain's CDR3 is CASSGVTGELFF. CDR3 nucleotide sequence: TGTGCCAGCAGTGGAGTCACCGGGGAGCTGTTTTTT. Supplemented by reference TRBV2 and TRBJ2-2, the full variable domain reads EPEVTQTPSHQVTQMGQEVILRCVPISNHLYFYWYRQILGQKVEFLVSFYNNEISEKSEIFDDQFSVERPDGSNFTLKIRSTKLEDSAMYFCASSGVTGELFFGEGSRLTVL.

This clone was seen more than once but under ten times. The rearrangement uses TRBV5-1 and TRBJ2-5; D not certain. The germline CDR1 and CDR2 sequences are SGHRS and YFSETQ. V lost 4 bases, J lost 4 bases, and 11 bases lay in between. This CDR3 region has 13 residues. This chain's CDR3 is CASSPLSSETQYF. CDR3 nucleotide sequence: TGCGCCAGCAGCCCCCTTTCGTCAGAGACCCAGTACTTC.

This clone came up a few times. This chain links TRBV10-2 with TRBJ1-5, with 7 bases that match TRBD1. The V gene's germline CDR1 is WSHSY and CDR2 SAAADI. V was pared by 9 bases and J by 3 bases, with 14 bases of the junction left unmatched. This CDR3 has 16 amino acids. The chain's CDR3 is CARTNATGPLNQPQHF. Written as DNA, the CDR3 is TGCGCCAGAACCAATGCGACAGGGCCCCTCAATCAGCCCCAGCATTTT.

CDR3 region: CASRELAGGSGEQFF. The CDR3 DNA sequence: TGTGCCAGCAGAGAACTAGCGGGGGGCTCCGGTGAGCAGTTCTTC. The rearrangement uses TRBV2 and TRBJ2-1; 12 nucleotides match TRBD2. With V trimmed by 6 bases and J by 9 bases, 9 bases remained unmatched. Germline CDR1 reads SNHLY; CDR2 reads FYNNEI. The CDR3 has 15 residues.

This clone was seen only a few times. The gene calls are TRBV7-6 and TRBJ2-5, with 7 bases matching TRBD2. The trim removed 1 base at V and 3 bases at J, leaving 8 bases unmatched. Germline values: CDR1 SGHVS, CDR2 FNYEAQ. The CDR3 sequence is 16 residues long. The CDR3 loop reads CASSLVGGGGKETQYF. The CDR3 DNA follows: TGTGCCAGCAGCTTAGTTGGGGGGGGTGGAAAAGAGACCCAGTACTTC.

The genes are TRBV5-3 and TRBJ2-7; the D gene is possibly TRBD1 (6 bases). TRBV5-3 is assigned to the ORF class and has an uncertain function. Trimming left V 6 bases short and J 4 bases short, with 11 bases between. The CDR3 runs 12 residues. The CDR3 DNA sequence: TGTGCCAGAAACAGGGTCAGGTACGAGCAGTACTTC. Protein: CARNRVRYEQYF.

The chain has TRBV6-6 and TRBJ1-5; 7 bases are shared with TRBD1. CDR1 MNHNY and CDR2 SVGAGI come from the germline V gene (reference sequence). The length of the CDR3 is 14 residues. The V gene end was trimmed by 6 bases and the J gene end by 5 bases; junction bases not matched to a gene: 7. The CDR3 DNA follows: TGTGCCAGCAGCCCCACGACAGGGTATCAGCCCCAGCATTTT. It specifies CASSPTTGYQPQHF.